This T cell receptor (beta chain) was identified in a study of blood T cell repertoires in COVID-19. This CDR3 comprises 15 residues. The V end lost 6 bases, the J end lost 6 bases, and 21 bases lay between the germline ends. Looked up from germline, CDR1 is MNHNY and CDR2 is SVGAGI (reference sequence). The assay was immunoSEQ multiplex PCR, and TCRdb's table has in-frame clones only and misses some. This table holds approximately 16,000 clones, 80% to 90% found once. This TCR derives from a man older than 75 with acute or convalescent COVID-19. Sequencing used peripheral blood. V and J are TRBV6-6 and TRBJ2-7; D might be TRBD2 (6 bases). The CDR3 coding sequence is TGTGCCAGCAGAGCCACCGGGACTCCCTCCGGCGAGCAGTACTTC. Amino acid sequence: CASRATGTPSGEQYF.